These 29 T cell receptor beta chains were all obtained from the same sample, sequenced in a study of cytomegalovirus exposure and HLA in healthy donors. Sequencing was performed with immunoSEQ multiplex PCR; in TCRdb, only in-frame clones are kept and a portion is missing. This sample yields roughly 98,000 clones, of which 87% are seen a single time; approximately 5.8% belongs to the top ten. The sample comprised PBMCs. These receptor sequences come from a man aged 18 to 30 in good health and CMV-seropositive.

The chain employs TRBV2 and TRBJ1-4; D perhaps matches TRBD1 (6 bases). Trimming took off 0 bases at V and 7 bases at J, with 12 bases between the two ends. Germline CDR1 and CDR2: SNHLY and FYNNEI. This CDR3 comprises 15 residues. The CDR3 protein is CASSEARQGSEKLFF. Written as DNA, the CDR3 is TGTGCCAGCAGTGAAGCGCGGCAGGGGAGTGAAAAACTGTTTTTT. Full variable domain (outside the CDR3, taken from reference TRBV2 and TRBJ1-4): EPEVTQTPSHQVTQMGQEVILRCVPISNHLYFYWYRQILGQKVEFLVSFYNNEISEKSEIFDDQFSVERPDGSNFTLKIRSTKLEDSAMYFCASSEARQGSEKLFFGSGTQLSVL.

The chain uses TRBV7-3 and TRBJ2-2; D unresolved. CDR1 and CDR2 (germline): SGHTA, FQGTGA. The CDR3 loop spans 16 amino acids. V gave up 1 base and J gave up 2 bases, with 11 bases separating them. In nucleotides, the CDR3 is TGTGCCAGCAGCTTAAGGTTCGGCGGAAACACCGGGGAGCTGTTTTTT. As protein: CASSLRFGGNTGELFF.

V gene TRBV2 combines with J gene TRBJ2-3; the D is unclear. The length of the CDR3 is 14 residues. V was trimmed by 3 bases and J by 6 bases, leaving 13 bases between them. The germline V gene encodes CDR1 SNHLY and CDR2 FYNNEI. The CDR3 sequence: CASSELLRTDTQYF. The CDR3 nucleotides read TGTGCCAGCAGTGAGTTACTAAGAACCGATACGCAGTATTTT.

The chain couples TRBV4-2 to TRBJ1-2; 7 nucleotides match TRBD1. J gave up 4 bases and V 0 bases, and 5 bases lay outside the gene matches. In germline, CDR1 is LGHNA, CDR2 YNFKEQ. CDR3 length equals 15 residues. CDR3 DNA: TGTGCCAGCAGCCAAGACGGGAGACAGGGCTATGGCTACACCTTC. Translated: CASSQDGRQGYGYTF.

The V and J genes are TRBV28 and TRBJ2-7, with no clear D. The CDR3 loop spans 11 amino acids. V was pared by 5 bases and J by 5 bases, with 7 bases between. Germline CDR1 MDHEN, CDR2 SYDVKM. CDR3 amino acids: CASSILNEQYF. The CDR3, as DNA: TGTGCCAGCAGTATTCTTAACGAGCAGTACTTC.

This chain joins TRBV7-8 and TRBJ1-2, with a tentative D call TRBD1 (6 bases). In germline, CDR1 is SGHVS, CDR2 FQNEAQ. Trimming took off 5 bases at V and 8 bases at J, with 24 bases between the two ends. The CDR3 covers 16 residues. The CDR3: CASSNLPWGGERGYTF. DNA of the CDR3: TGTGCCAGCAGCAACCTTCCCTGGGGGGGCGAACGCGGCTACACCTTC.

V is TRBV9 and J is TRBJ1-3; perhaps TRBD1 as D (5 bases). Germline assignment: CDR1 SGDLS and CDR2 YYNGEE. V lost 0 bases and J 2 bases, leaving 15 bases between the germline ends. The length of the CDR3 is 17 residues. The chain's CDR3 is CASSVDGDSLAGNTIYF. The CDR3 DNA sequence: TGTGCCAGCAGCGTAGATGGGGACTCTTTGGCTGGAAACACCATATATTTT.

This chain uses TRBV27 with TRBJ2-1; 13 bases agree with TRBD2. V lost 5 bases and J lost 15; bases outside the gene matches: 10. This CDR3 is built from 14 residues. From germline, CDR1 is MNHEY and CDR2 SMNVEV (reference sequence). Here the CDR3 DNA reads TGTGCCAGCAGTAATATCGGACTAGCGGGAGTCTCGTTCTTC. Amino acids: CASSNIGLAGVSFF.

V is TRBV5-1 and J is TRBJ2-1; D is possibly TRBD2 (6 bases). With 1 base removed from V and 2 bases from J, the gap between germline ends came to 10 bases. This CDR3 spans 15 amino acids. Germline CDR1 and CDR2: SGHRS and YFSETQ. The CDR3 DNA follows: TGCGCCAGCAGCTTGCGGGAGAGGGCCTACAATGAGCAGTTCTTC. Amino acid sequence: CASSLRERAYNEQFF.

This clone appeared a single time. This chain links TRBV5-1 with TRBJ2-5; possible D gene TRBD2, 5 bases. CDR1 and CDR2 from the germline V gene are SGHRS and YFSETQ. The V end lost 1 base, the J end lost 3 bases, and 10 bases lay between the germline ends. This CDR3 has 14 residues. CDR3 in DNA: TGCGCCAGCAGCTTGTTTATTAGCGAAGAGACCCAGTACTTC. It codes for CASSLFISEETQYF.

The chain combines TRBV29-1 with TRBJ1-2; 8 nucleotides line up with TRBD1. The junction had 11 bases not matched to a gene; V was cut back by 4 bases and J by 1 base. There are 16 residues in the CDR3. The germline gives CDR1 SQVTM, CDR2 ANQGSEA. The CDR3 coding sequence is TGCAGCGTTGCAAACCGCCCGACAGGGGTTAACTATGGCTACACCTTC. Translated: CSVANRPTGVNYGYTF.

The J gene is TRBJ1-3, the V gene TRBV7-5. TRBV7-5 is annotated as a pseudogene. The CDR3 extends over 14 amino acids. CDR3 sequence reads: CVRSSLTSGNTIYF. The CDR3 nucleotides read TGTGTCAGAAGCTCACTGACTTCTGGAAACACCATATATTTT.

This chain links TRBV7-2 with TRBJ2-1; D uncertain. Per germline, CDR1 SGHTA and CDR2 FQGNSA. Between the trimmed V and J ends, which lost 4 bases and 0 bases, there was a span of 10 bases. The CDR3 extends over 15 amino acids. The CDR3: CASSYRKSSYNEQFF. CDR3 sequence (DNA): TGTGCCAGCAGCTATAGAAAAAGCTCCTACAATGAGCAGTTCTTC.

The table lists this clone with a count of one. The chain couples TRBV19 to TRBJ1-2, with D hard to call. The V gene lost 9 bases and the J gene lost 8 bases, with 22 bases spanning the gap. The CDR3 length is 14 residues. The germline CDR1 and CDR2 sequences are LNHDA and SQIVND (reference sequence). This CDR3 reads CASALSGEDGGYTF. The CDR3 DNA sequence: TGTGCCAGCGCCTTGTCGGGAGAAGACGGGGGCTACACCTTC.

J is TRBJ2-1 and V is TRBV2; 7 positions agree with TRBD2. The CDR3 has 12 amino acids. Germline CDR1 reads SNHLY; CDR2 reads FYNNEI. CDR3 loop: CAGSGENNEQFF. CDR3 sequence (DNA): TGTGCAGGGAGCGGGGAAAACAATGAGCAGTTCTTC.

The V call is TRBV5-1, the J call TRBJ2-1, with D possibly TRBD2 on 5 matching bases. Trimming pared 1 base from V and 3 bases from J, leaving 11 bases between. CDR3 size: 15 residues. Germline CDR1 is SGHRS and CDR2 is YFSETQ. CDR3 nucleotide sequence: TGCGCCAGCAGCTTGCGGCTAGCCCACTACAATGAGCAGTTCTTC. It is translated as CASSLRLAHYNEQFF.

The rearrangement links TRBV10-1 to TRBJ2-7; D possibly corresponds to TRBD2 (5 bases). The CDR3 is 13 residues long. Germline-derived CDR1 and CDR2 are WNHNN and SYGVQD (reference sequence). Trimming stripped 1 base from V and 9 bases from J, with 13 bases between. The CDR3 loop is CASSEFRQSGQYF. As DNA, the CDR3 is TGCGCCAGCAGTGAGTTTAGGCAGAGCGGGCAGTACTTC.

Remarks on this clone: A read error may account for a junction end that differs from germline. CDR3 in DNA: TGTGCCAGCAGCGAAGGGGGGGGGAATGAGCAGTTCTTC. It translates to CASSEGGGNEQFF. The chain recombines TRBV2 with TRBJ2-1, with D perhaps TRBD2 (7 bases). Germline V CDR1 and CDR2: SNHLY, FYNNEI. CDR3 size: 13 residues.

This chain joins TRBV7-2 and TRBJ2-1; no clear D gene. The germline V gene encodes CDR1 SGHTA and CDR2 FQGNSA. The CDR3 contains 14 residues. Trimming left V 8 bases short and J 2 bases short, with 13 bases between. The CDR3 reads CASETGIAYNEQFF. CDR3 bases: TGTGCCAGCGAGACGGGTATCGCCTACAATGAGCAGTTCTTC. Full variable domain (outside the CDR3, taken from reference TRBV7-2 and TRBJ2-1): GAGVSQSPSNKVTEKGKDVELRCDPISGHTALYWYRQSLGQGLEFLIYFQGNSAPDKSGLPSDRFSAERTGGSVSTLTIQRTQQEDSAVYLCASETGIAYNEQFFGPGTRLTVL.

V is TRBV4-2 and J is TRBJ2-4; TRBD2 matches at 11 bases. There are 18 residues in the CDR3. J gave up 0 bases and V 0 bases, and 4 bases lay outside the gene matches. Germline lookup yields CDR1 LGHNA and CDR2 YNFKEQ. The CDR3 sequence is CASSQDPSGRLAKNIQYF. The DNA of the CDR3 is TGTGCCAGCAGCCAAGATCCTAGCGGGAGGTTAGCCAAAAACATTCAGTACTTC.

This clone was counted a single time. The chain combines TRBV18 with TRBJ1-1; possible D gene TRBD1, 6 bases. Germline V gene data show CDR1 as KGHSH and CDR2 as LQKENI. This CDR3 contains 15 residues. Trimming cost V 5 bases and J 4 bases, with 17 bases left between them. CDR3: CASSAQQGEGTEAFF. CDR3 in DNA: TGTGCCAGCTCAGCCCAACAGGGAGAAGGCACTGAAGCTTTCTTT. The whole variable domain, remainder taken from reference TRBV18 and TRBJ1-1, is NAGVMQNPRHLVRRRGQEARLRCSPMKGHSHVYWYRQLPEEGLKFMVYLQKENIIDESGMPKERFSAEFPKEGPSILRIQQVVRGDSAAYFCASSAQQGEGTEAFFGQGTRLTVV.

This chain connects TRBV11-2 to TRBJ1-1; D gene uncertain. Trimming stripped 5 bases from V and 2 bases from J, with 12 bases between. CDR1 is SGHAT and CDR2 is FQNNGV in the germline V gene. The CDR3 length is 14 residues. The CDR3: CASSLRGGNTEAFF. CDR3 DNA sequence: TGTGCCAGCAGCCTTCGAGGTGGTAACACTGAAGCTTTCTTT.

This clone appeared a few times. The CDR3 spells CASSSRDSPLHF. CDR3 bases: TGTGCCAGCAGTTCCCGGGATTCACCCCTCCACTTT. The rearrangement links TRBV27 to TRBJ1-6; D is undetermined. The V gene's germline CDR1 is MNHEY and CDR2 SMNVEV (reference sequence). This CDR3 is 12 amino acids long. Trimming removed 4 bases at V and 8 bases at J, with 6 bases between.

The chain employs TRBV13 and TRBJ2-5, with a weak D call TRBD1 (6 bases). This CDR3 is 14 amino acids long. Germline CDR1 PRHDT, CDR2 FYEKMQ (reference sequence). V lost 4 bases and J 2 bases, leaving 11 bases between the germline ends. The CDR3 sequence is CASSSGHLQETQYF. Written as DNA, the CDR3 is TGTGCCAGCAGCTCGGGACACTTACAAGAGACCCAGTACTTC.

This clone was seen many times. This chain uses TRBV27 with TRBJ1-3, with 9 bases aligning to TRBD1. Germline-derived CDR1 and CDR2 are MNHEY and SMNVEV (reference sequence). V lost 5 bases to trimming and J lost 0 bases; unmatched junction nucleotides: 8. The CDR3 contains 17 residues. Here the CDR3 DNA reads TGTGCCAGCAGTCCTGGGACAGGGAAATCCTCTGGAAACACCATATATTTT. Protein sequence: CASSPGTGKSSGNTIYF.

The chain carries TRBV7-2 and TRBJ2-5; 10 nucleotides line up with TRBD2. V was clipped by 2 bases and J by 4 bases; unmatched bases: 1. In germline, CDR1 is SGHTA, CDR2 FQGNSA. This CDR3 contains 14 residues. The CDR3 DNA sequence: TGTGCCAGCAGCTTAAGCGGGGGGGCAGAGACCCAGTACTTC. Encoded protein: CASSLSGGAETQYF.

The chain is built from TRBV7-2 and TRBJ2-7; perhaps TRBD1 as D (6 bases). CDR1 and CDR2 from the germline V gene are SGHTA and FQGNSA. V was trimmed by 5 bases and J by 1 base, leaving 12 bases between them. The length of the CDR3 is 14 residues. The CDR3 DNA reads as TGTGCCAGCAGCAAAAGAACAGGGTCCTACGAGCAGTACTTC. Its protein product is CASSKRTGSYEQYF.

This chain links TRBV11-3 with TRBJ2-7, with a tentative D call TRBD1 (5 bases). Germline assignment: CDR1 SGHNT and CDR2 YENEEA. The CDR3 runs to 15 residues. Trimming cost V 5 bases and J 3 bases, with 17 bases left between them. The CDR3 DNA is TGTGCCAGCAGCCAAGGCCGCACAGGTAGCTACGAGCAGTACTTC. This gives the protein CASSQGRTGSYEQYF. Supplemented by reference TRBV11-3 and TRBJ2-7, the full variable domain reads EAGVVQSPRYKIIEKKQPVAFWCNPISGHNTLYWYLQNLGQGPELLIRYENEEAVDDSQLPKDRFSAERLKGVDSTLKIQPAELGDSAVYLCASSQGRTGSYEQYFGPGTRLTVT.

The chain employs TRBV7-9 and TRBJ2-5; D is perhaps TRBD2 (6 bases). Germline-derived CDR1 and CDR2 are SEHNR and FQNEAQ (reference sequence). CDR3 length: 15 amino acids. V lost 2 bases and J lost 2, with 12 bases in between. CDR3 DNA: TGTGCCAGCAGCTTAAACCTCGGGGGTCAAGAGACCCAGTACTTC. It codes for CASSLNLGGQETQYF.